This section outlines one TCR beta chain sequence together with its context. The record originates from a study of shared clonotypes between healthy human individuals. Clones were read by immunoSEQ multiplex PCR, and TCRdb kept only the in-frame ones, dropping some. The table includes roughly 700,000 clones, around 67% detected once. Per germline, CDR1 MNHNS and CDR2 SASEGT. The junction had 12 bases not matched to a gene; V was cut back by 2 bases and J by 5 bases. The CDR3 length is 17 residues. The chain recombines TRBV6-1 with TRBJ2-5, with 9 bases identical to TRBD2. The clonotype was recovered from a woman in her 30s in good health. Input material: memory CD4+ T cells sorted from blood. Subset indicated: CD45RA-negative fraction. The CDR3 coding sequence is TGTGCCAGCAGTGAACGCGGGGGGGACCTAAGGAGGGAGACCCAGTACTTC. Translating gives CASSERGGDLRRETQYF.